This TCR beta chain emerged from a study of Ad26.COV2.S vaccination and SARS-CoV-2 variants. Study-level findings and limits: Whether participants received vaccine or placebo, their non-spike TCR breadth was similar.

Treatment: about 20 received Ad26.COV2.S at low or high dose, single or two shots; about 5 received placebo; per-sample allocation not given. Specimens were obtained on day 63 following the first vaccine or placebo injection. Participants' vaccine, an Ad26 vector, delivered Wuhan-strain SARS-CoV-2 spike. Concerning this clone: Its antigen is not identified.

Measured with immunoSEQ multiplex PCR; TCRdb has only the in-frame clones, and not every one. The data contain about 680,000 clones, about 89% of them singletons. This sequence originates from a person between 18 and 65 years old who received the Ad26.COV2.S COVID-19 vaccine or a placebo. Sequenced material: peripheral blood, taken in a trial of Ad26.COV2.S vaccine versus placebo.

The DNA of the CDR3 is TGTGCCACCAGCACTCTTGGATCTTCCTACAATGAGCAGTTCTTC. This encodes CATSTLGSSYNEQFF. The chain carries TRBV15 and TRBJ2-1; D not resolved. Trimming cost V 4 bases and J 1 base, with 11 bases left between them. Per the germline V gene, CDR1 is LNHNV and CDR2 is YYDKDF (reference sequence). The CDR3 length is 15 residues.